Shown below are 30 T cell receptor beta chains from a single sample sequenced in a study of shared clonotypes between healthy human individuals. The assay was immunoSEQ multiplex PCR, and TCRdb's table has in-frame clones only and misses some. The sample has under 550,000 clones; around 96% are singletons. Sequencing used naive CD4+ T cells sorted from blood. The subset denotes: CD45RA+ positively selected. These receptors were obtained from a woman aged 30 to 39 in good health.

This CDR3 is CASSPMDTDGNTIYF. The CDR3 DNA reads as TGTGCCAGCTCACCCATGGACACCGACGGAAACACCATATATTTT. The V gene is TRBV18, the J gene TRBJ1-3, with D possibly being TRBD1 (5 bases). V was clipped by 3 bases and J by 4 bases, with 13 bases between them. The germline V gene encodes CDR1 KGHSH and CDR2 LQKENI. CDR3 size: 15 residues. Based on the CDR3 plus reference TRBV18 and TRBJ1-3, the full variable domain is NAGVMQNPRHLVRRRGQEARLRCSPMKGHSHVYWYRQLPEEGLKFMVYLQKENIIDESGMPKERFSAEFPKEGPSILRIQQVVRGDSAAYFCASSPMDTDGNTIYFGEGSWLTVV.

This chain connects TRBV28 to TRBJ2-7, with 8 bases matching TRBD2. Trimming cost V 0 bases and J 4 bases; bases outside gene matches: 5. From germline, CDR1 is MDHEN and CDR2 SYDVKM. The CDR3 is 15 residues long. Here the CDR3 DNA reads TGTGCCAGCAGTTTATGGGGTAGCGGGATGTACGAGCAGTACTTC. This sequence encodes CASSLWGSGMYEQYF. The full variable domain, completed using reference TRBV28 and TRBJ2-7, is DVKVTQSSRYLVKRTGEKVFLECVQDMDHENMFWYRQDPGLGLRLIYFSYDVKMKEKGDIPEGYSVSREKKERFSLILESASTNQTSMYLCASSLWGSGMYEQYFGPGTRLTVT.

This rearrangement joins TRBV7-2 to TRBJ2-2, with D possibly matching TRBD1 (5 bases). Trimming removed 5 bases at V and 5 bases at J, with 18 bases between. This CDR3 is built from 16 residues. Germline CDR1 SGHTA, CDR2 FQGNSA. This CDR3 reads CASSGGQGRMTGELFF. As DNA, the CDR3 is TGTGCCAGCAGCGGTGGGCAGGGAAGGATGACCGGGGAGCTGTTTTTT.

The chain combines TRBV6-1 with TRBJ2-5, with 7 bases aligning to TRBD1. Germline-derived CDR1 and CDR2 are MNHNS and SASEGT. The junction had 7 bases not matched to a gene; V was cut back by 10 bases and J by 5 bases. The CDR3 has 12 amino acids. Here the CDR3 DNA reads TGTGCCATCCGAGACAGGGAGGAGACCCAGTACTTC. Encoded protein: CAIRDREETQYF.

The chain uses TRBV28 and TRBJ2-2; 7 bases fit TRBD2. Trimming removed 2 bases from V and 5 bases from J; junction bases left unmatched: 8. This CDR3 has 16 residues. CDR1 is MDHEN, CDR2 SYDVKM, per germline. The CDR3 nucleotides are TGTGCCAGCAGTTTAGGGGGGAGGGGAGGAACCGGGGAGCTGTTTTTT. This gives the protein CASSLGGRGGTGELFF.

The rearrangement links TRBV14 to TRBJ1-6; D remains unclear. CDR3 length: 15 amino acids. Per the germline V gene, CDR1 is SGHDN and CDR2 is FVKESK. The V end was cut by 4 bases, the J end by 3 bases, with 10 bases between. The CDR3 reads CASSLHRDYNSPLHF. CDR3 DNA sequence: TGTGCCAGCAGCCTTCACCGGGACTATAATTCACCCCTCCACTTT.

The chain combines TRBV4-2 with TRBJ2-7, with D maybe TRBD1 (6 bases). The germline V and J ends were trimmed by 2 bases and 2 bases, with 16 bases remaining between them. In germline, CDR1 is LGHNA, CDR2 YNFKEQ. The CDR3 runs to 16 residues. CDR3 region: CASSQSGTQGPYEQYF. CDR3 coding DNA: TGTGCCAGCAGCCAATCCGGGACACAGGGCCCCTACGAGCAGTACTTC.

The chain carries TRBV7-9 and TRBJ2-2; 9 bases are a match to TRBD2. The CDR3 has 17 amino acids. Germline CDR1 reads SEHNR; CDR2 reads FQNEAQ (reference sequence). Unmatched junction bases numbered 9, after V lost 0 bases and J lost 7 bases. This CDR3 reads CASSLASGSLPSGELFF. The CDR3 region has the DNA TGTGCCAGCAGCTTAGCTAGCGGGAGCTTACCAAGCGGGGAGCTGTTTTTT.

The V gene is TRBV5-4, the J gene TRBJ2-7; a possible D gene is TRBD2 (6 bases). V lost 4 bases to trimming and J lost 2 bases, with 19 bases between them. This CDR3 region has 16 residues. From germline, CDR1 is SGHNT and CDR2 YYREEE (reference sequence). CDR3 in amino acids: CASSPPSAEGAYEQYF. Here the CDR3 DNA reads TGTGCCAGCAGCCCTCCATCCGCGGAGGGAGCCTACGAGCAGTACTTC.

The chain links TRBV5-1 to TRBJ2-7; 8 bases are shared with TRBD1. This CDR3 is built from 16 residues. V lost 0 bases and J lost 4; bases outside the gene matches: 9. Germline V gene sequence: CDR1 SGHRS, CDR2 YFSETQ. The CDR3 here is CASSLDADRAYYEQYF. The CDR3 nucleotides read TGCGCCAGCAGCTTGGATGCGGACAGGGCATATTACGAGCAGTACTTC.

The CDR3 is CASSINPRGRGATNEKLFF. The CDR3 nucleotides read TGCGCCAGCAGCATCAACCCCCGGGGCAGGGGAGCGACTAATGAAAAACTGTTTTTT. The rearrangement uses TRBV5-1 and TRBJ1-4, with D possibly being TRBD1 (6 bases). This CDR3 contains 19 residues. Germline V gene lookup returns CDR1 SGHRS and CDR2 YFSETQ. Trimming left V 4 bases short and J 2 bases short, with 24 bases between.

V gene TRBV18 combines with J gene TRBJ2-5, with D unresolved. Trimming removed 3 bases at V and 5 bases at J, with 13 bases between. This CDR3 comprises 14 residues. Germline V gives CDR1 KGHSH, CDR2 LQKENI. CDR3 loop: CASSPLTSRETQYF. In DNA form, the CDR3 reads TGTGCCAGCTCACCGCTGACGTCGCGGGAGACCCAGTACTTC.

V usage is TRBV9 and J usage is TRBJ2-1; D is unclear. Germline CDR1 is SGDLS and CDR2 is YYNGEE. V was trimmed by 2 bases and J by 2 bases, leaving 8 bases between them. This CDR3 is 14 amino acids long. The CDR3, as DNA: TGTGCCAGCAGCGTTACATCCACCTACAATGAGCAGTTCTTC. Residues: CASSVTSTYNEQFF.

V is TRBV15 and J is TRBJ1-5, with D unclear. CDR1 LNHNV and CDR2 YYDKDF come from the germline V gene (reference sequence). The CDR3 contains 12 residues. CDR3 amino acids: CATGSNNQPQHF. CDR3 in DNA: TGTGCGACGGGCTCTAACAATCAGCCCCAGCATTTT.

This chain joins TRBV7-9 and TRBJ2-5, with 7 bases aligning to TRBD1. This CDR3 comprises 13 residues. CDR1 is SEHNR, CDR2 FQNEAQ, per germline (reference sequence). V trimming: 7 bases; J trimming: 5 bases; junction bases outside the gene matches: 7. The CDR3 loop is CASTQGTRETQYF. In nucleotides, the CDR3 is TGTGCCAGCACACAGGGGACGCGGGAGACCCAGTACTTC. Supplemented by reference TRBV7-9 and TRBJ2-5, the full variable domain reads DTGVSQNPRHKITKRGQNVTFRCDPISEHNRLYWYRQTLGQGPEFLTYFQNEAQLEKSRLLSDRFSAERPKGSFSTLEIQRTEQGDSAMYLCASTQGTRETQYFGPGTRLLVL.

CDR3 sequence (DNA): TGTGCCAGTAGTGCCGGGACAGTGAACACCGGGGAGCTGTTTTTT. Residues: CASSAGTVNTGELFF. This chain links TRBV19 with TRBJ2-2; 7 nucleotides match TRBD1. J lost 1 base, V lost 5 bases, and 4 bases had no gene match. Germline CDR1 reads LNHDA; CDR2 reads SQIVND (reference sequence). This CDR3 spans 15 amino acids.

This chain links TRBV6-6 with TRBJ2-7, with a possible D match to TRBD2 (6 bases). The V end was cut by 3 bases, the J end by 1 base, with 13 bases between. The CDR3 covers 15 residues. Germline loops: CDR1 MNHNY, CDR2 SVGAGI (reference sequence). The CDR3 loop reads CASSYWGEGSYEQYF. The CDR3 DNA follows: TGTGCCAGCAGTTATTGGGGGGAAGGGTCCTACGAGCAGTACTTC.

V usage is TRBV19 and J usage is TRBJ2-1; D remains unclear. This CDR3 region has 12 residues. V was shortened by 3 bases and J by 9 bases, with 9 bases between the two germline ends. From germline, CDR1 is LNHDA and CDR2 SQIVND (reference sequence). CDR3 DNA: TGTGCCAGTAGTATTTCTCTCGGTGAGCAGTTCTTC. It is translated as CASSISLGEQFF.

V and J are TRBV6-1 and TRBJ2-5; 7 bases match TRBD1. Looked up from germline, CDR1 is MNHNS and CDR2 is SASEGT. This CDR3 is 12 amino acids long. With 6 bases clipped from V and 4 bases from J, the junction kept 2 bases outside the gene matches. CDR3 nucleotides: TGTGCCAGCAGGACAGGGCTAGAGACCCAGTACTTC. Protein: CASRTGLETQYF.

The chain couples TRBV21-1 to TRBJ2-4; the table calls TRBD1, which could not be checked here. TRBV21-1 is reported as a pseudogene. The CDR3 is made up of 17 amino acids. CDR3 nucleotides: TGTGCCAGCAGCAAGGAAAGGGACATCACTACCAAAAACATTCAGTACTTC. Translation gives CASSKERDITTKNIQYF.

This sequence joins TRBV27 and TRBJ1-6, with TRBD1 matching 7 bases. This CDR3 has 16 amino acids. Germline V lookup: CDR1 MNHEY, CDR2 SMNVEV (reference sequence). Losses at the gene ends were 6 bases for V and 4 bases for J; bases not matched to a gene: 9. Written as DNA, the CDR3 is TGTGCCAGCAGACGTATTGGGACAGATTATAATTCACCCCTCCACTTT. It encodes CASRRIGTDYNSPLHF.

The chain couples TRBV28 to TRBJ2-1, with TRBD2 matching over 7 bases. The J segment lost 4 bases and the V segment lost 1 base, leaving 7 bases of the junction unmatched. The CDR3 runs to 16 residues. Germline V lookup: CDR1 MDHEN, CDR2 SYDVKM. CDR3 sequence: CASSLYKRGKYNEQFF. The CDR3 DNA is TGTGCCAGCAGTTTATATAAGCGGGGAAAGTACAATGAGCAGTTCTTC.

This chain joins TRBV19 and TRBJ1-5; the D gene is possibly TRBD1 (5 bases). Trimming stripped 5 bases from V and 4 bases from J, with 15 bases between. The CDR3 consists of 15 residues. The germline gives CDR1 LNHDA, CDR2 SQIVND (reference sequence). Written as DNA, the CDR3 is TGTGCCAGTAGTCTGGGGGGGGGAGGGAATCAGCCCCAGCATTTT. Its translation: CASSLGGGGNQPQHF.

The rearrangement links TRBV11-2 to TRBJ2-3; D remains ambiguous. V lost 7 bases to trimming and J lost 2 bases, with 13 bases between them. Germline V lookup: CDR1 SGHAT, CDR2 FQNNGV. The CDR3 is 14 residues long. The CDR3 DNA is TGTGCCAGCACCACTGGCCGATACACAGATACGCAGTATTTT. It translates to CASTTGRYTDTQYF. The full variable domain, completed using reference TRBV11-2 and TRBJ2-3, is EAGVAQSPRYKIIEKRQSVAFWCNPISGHATLYWYQQILGQGPKLLIQFQNNGVVDDSQLPKDRFSAERLKGVDSTLKIQPAKLEDSAVYLCASTTGRYTDTQYFGPGTRLTVL.

The genes are TRBV19 and TRBJ2-5; D is perhaps TRBD1 (5 bases). Trimming shortened V by 2 bases and J by 5 bases, and 15 bases separated the two germline ends. Germline assignment: CDR1 LNHDA and CDR2 SQIVND (reference sequence). This CDR3 has 15 amino acids. The CDR3 nucleotides are TGTGCCAGTAGTATACTTCCGGGCAGGGTGGAGACCCAGTACTTC. It is translated as CASSILPGRVETQYF.

The chain recombines TRBV6-5 with TRBJ2-7; possibly TRBD1 for D (5 bases). The CDR3 loop spans 14 amino acids. The ends were cut back, 4 bases at V and 1 base at J, with 11 bases in the middle. Germline V lookup: CDR1 MNHEY, CDR2 SVGAGI. In DNA, the CDR3 is TGTGCCAGCAGTTTATGGGGCGATTCCTACGAGCAGTACTTC. Translated: CASSLWGDSYEQYF.

V gene TRBV7-7 combines with J gene TRBJ2-1; no clear D gene. Germline values: CDR1 SSHAT, CDR2 FNYEAQ (reference sequence). The CDR3 totals 15 residues. V shed 1 base and J shed 9 bases, with 16 bases lying between them. The CDR3 spells CASSLGRGTSGEQFF. DNA of the CDR3: TGTGCCAGCAGCTTAGGTCGTGGCACCTCGGGTGAGCAGTTCTTC.

The CDR3 sequence: CASSLRDDYGYTF. In DNA, the CDR3 is TGTGCCAGCAGCCTCAGGGACGACTATGGCTACACCTTC. The chain uses TRBV13 and TRBJ1-2, with D perhaps TRBD1 (5 bases). The CDR3 consists of 13 residues. V lost 5 bases and J lost 3, with 10 bases in between. Germline V CDR1 and CDR2: PRHDT, FYEKMQ (reference sequence).

V gene TRBV30 combines with J gene TRBJ1-1; no clear D gene. The CDR3 runs 12 residues. Germline-derived CDR1 and CDR2 are GTSNPN and SVGIG (reference sequence). V dropped 1 base and J dropped 3 bases, with 6 bases sitting between them. In DNA, the CDR3 is TGTGCCTGGAGTGCAAGGGACACTGAAGCTTTCTTT. The encoded protein is CAWSARDTEAFF.

The chain recombines TRBV2 with TRBJ2-5, with TRBD2 as a possible D gene (5 bases). The J call may be wrong; the DNA end is better matched by TRBJ2-7. Germline values: CDR1 SNHLY, CDR2 FYNNEI. The CDR3 spans 14 residues. CDR3: CASSELEGTSEQYF. CDR3 nucleotides: TGTGCCAGCAGTGAACTAGAGGGTACATCCGAGCAGTACTTC.